The 13 T cell receptor beta chains in this list originate from one sample, sequenced in a study of T-cell reconstitution after alpha-beta-depleted transplantation in children. Unique molecular identifiers were incorporated during preparation of the TCRbeta library. TCRdb fed the PCR reads into MiXCR, producing one record per CDR3 protein. The repertoire holds 450,000 to 600,000 distinct CDR3 sequences, 32% seen once, with less than 2.5% in the top ten. Sequences were derived from PBMCs from the stem cell graft donor, sampled from the stem cell graft. Every receptor here comes from a human donor who donated a stem cell graft to a child with aplastic anemia.

This sequence joins TRBV19 and TRBJ2-5; D might be TRBD2 (6 bases). V lost 1 base, J lost 3 bases, and 9 bases lay in between. This CDR3 has 14 amino acids. The germline V gene encodes CDR1 LNHDA and CDR2 SQIVND (reference sequence). In nucleotides, the CDR3 is TGTGCCAGTAGTATAGGACTAGTAAAAGAGACCCAGTACTTC. Translating gives CASSIGLVKETQYF.

The J gene is TRBJ2-1, the V gene TRBV20-1; tentatively, D is TRBD1 or TRBD2 (5 bases each). V was clipped by 2 bases and J by 5 bases, with 10 bases between them. The CDR3 spans 13 residues. The V gene's germline CDR1 is DFQATT and CDR2 SNEGSKA (reference sequence). CDR3 residues: CSARMGPNNEQFF. As DNA, the CDR3 is TGCAGTGCTAGAATGGGACCAAACAATGAGCAGTTCTTC.

This clonotype occurred a few times. In DNA form, the CDR3 reads TGTGCCAGCTCATCCTATATTTACAATGAGCAGTTCTTC. This sequence encodes CASSSYIYNEQFF. The chain joins TRBV18 to TRBJ2-1; D gene ambiguous. Germline values: CDR1 KGHSH, CDR2 LQKENI. CDR3 size: 13 residues. V dropped 5 bases and J dropped 4 bases, with 9 bases sitting between them.

The V call is TRBV11-2, the J call TRBJ2-3; 13 bases fit TRBD2. J gave up 1 base and V 5 bases, and 6 bases lay outside the gene matches. The CDR3 loop spans 17 amino acids. Germline CDR1 and CDR2: SGHAT and FQNNGV. CDR3 sequence reads: CASSGEGLAGRTDTQYF. CDR3 bases: TGTGCCAGCAGCGGGGAGGGACTAGCGGGACGCACAGATACGCAGTATTTT.

The V gene is TRBV5-1, the J gene TRBJ2-1; D might be TRBD2 (5 bases). The CDR3 is made up of 18 amino acids. In germline, CDR1 is SGHRS, CDR2 YFSETQ. Trimming pared 1 base from V and 0 bases from J, leaving 17 bases between. Here the CDR3 reads CASSLFPTSGSSYNEQFF. The DNA of the CDR3 is TGCGCCAGCAGCTTGTTTCCCACGAGCGGAAGCTCCTACAATGAGCAGTTCTTC.

This clonotype was seen many times. V usage is TRBV12-3 or TRBV12-4 and J usage is TRBJ1-2; perhaps TRBD1 as D (6 bases). V lost 5 bases, J lost 1 base, and 11 bases lay in between. The CDR3 is 14 amino acids. The CDR3: CASSPGTRNYGYTF. DNA for the CDR3: TGTGCCAGCAGTCCAGGGACACGTAACTATGGCTACACCTTC.

The rearrangement links TRBV4-3 to TRBJ1-2; D may be TRBD1 (5 bases). V lost 1 base, J lost 6 bases, and 21 bases lay in between. The CDR3 runs to 17 residues. Per germline, CDR1 LGHNA and CDR2 YSLEER. The CDR3 nucleotides are TGCGCCAGCAGCCAAGGAAGGGTCGGAGGGGCGCTTAATGGCTACACCTTC. The encoded protein is CASSQGRVGGALNGYTF.

The sample holds a few counts of this clonotype. The chain has TRBV30 and TRBJ1-5; D call uncertain. Germline V gives CDR1 GTSNPN, CDR2 SVGIG (reference sequence). Trimming cost V 1 base and J 9 bases, with 13 bases left between them. This CDR3 spans 13 amino acids. CDR3 loop: CAWSGGPMGPQHF. CDR3 in DNA: TGTGCCTGGAGTGGCGGACCCATGGGGCCCCAGCATTTT.

The rearrangement links TRBV18 to TRBJ2-1; TRBD2 agrees at 7 bases. This CDR3 has 14 amino acids. With V trimmed by 1 base and J by 4 bases, 1 base remained unmatched. CDR1 is KGHSH and CDR2 is LQKENI in the germline V gene. CDR3 sequence reads: CASSPLAGYNEQFF. CDR3 sequence (DNA): TGTGCCAGCTCACCACTAGCGGGTTACAATGAGCAGTTCTTC.

V gene TRBV30 combines with J gene TRBJ2-1; D is possibly TRBD2 (6 bases). The CDR3 covers 14 residues. The germline V and J ends were trimmed by 8 bases and 4 bases, with 18 bases remaining between them. Germline V gene lookup returns CDR1 GTSNPN and CDR2 SVGIG (reference sequence). The CDR3 DNA reads TGTGCCCAGAACCGGGACTTCCTATACAATGAGCAGTTCTTC. Translation gives CAQNRDFLYNEQFF.

There are a few counts of this clonotype. The chain couples TRBV11-2 to TRBJ2-4; no clear D. Per the germline V gene, CDR1 is SGHAT and CDR2 is FQNNGV. The length of the CDR3 is 17 residues. Trimming removed 2 bases at V and 1 base at J, with 15 bases between. CDR3 sequence: CASSLSYSSRAKNIQYF. The CDR3 DNA is TGTGCCAGCAGCTTAAGTTATAGCTCGCGGGCCAAAAACATTCAGTACTTC. The variable domain in full, completed from reference TRBV11-2 and TRBJ2-4, reads EAGVAQSPRYKIIEKRQSVAFWCNPISGHATLYWYQQILGQGPKLLIQFQNNGVVDDSQLPKDRFSAERLKGVDSTLKIQPAKLEDSAVYLCASSLSYSSRAKNIQYFGAGTRLSVL.

V and J are TRBV7-2 and TRBJ1-3; D gene unclear. CDR1 is SGHTA and CDR2 is FQGNSA in the germline V gene. With 3 bases removed from V and 7 bases from J, the gap between germline ends came to 10 bases. This CDR3 spans 13 amino acids. The CDR3 reads CASSFRGENTIYF. As DNA, the CDR3 is TGTGCCAGCAGCTTCCGAGGCGAGAACACCATATATTTT.

At least ten counts were recorded for this clonotype. The chain carries TRBV29-1 and TRBJ2-5; D could derive from TRBD1 or TRBD2 (5 bases each). Germline loops: CDR1 SQVTM, CDR2 ANQGSEA. This CDR3 is built from 15 residues. The germline V and J ends were trimmed by 6 bases and 4 bases, with 21 bases remaining between them. The CDR3 spells CSVESRQRLGETQYF. The DNA for the CDR3 is TGCAGCGTGGAAAGTAGACAGCGGTTGGGAGAGACCCAGTACTTC.